Following are 20 T cell receptor beta chains from one sample sequenced in a study of cytomegalovirus exposure and HLA in healthy donors. The PCR had 60 Vbeta and 13 Jbeta primers. Data came from immunoSEQ multiplex PCR; TCRdb stores just in-frame clones and leaves some out. The table records 210,000 or so clones, 70% to 90% of them present only once. Sequenced sample: PBMCs. These TCRs come from a girl aged 2 to 10 in good health and CMV-seronegative.

This clone was seen just once. This chain links TRBV30 with TRBJ2-6; 8 bases match TRBD1. Germline CDR1 and CDR2: GTSNPN and SVGIG (reference sequence). V lost 0 bases and J lost 2; bases outside the gene matches: 9. The CDR3 length is 18 residues. CDR3 region: CAWSVPRDRSPGANVLTF. In nucleotides, the CDR3 is TGTGCCTGGAGTGTACCCCGGGACAGGTCCCCTGGGGCCAACGTCCTGACTTTC.

A single count supports this clone. V and J are TRBV6-1 and TRBJ2-1, with D unresolved. The CDR3 loop spans 16 amino acids. Trimming shortened V by 4 bases and J by 0 bases, and 13 bases separated the two germline ends. Germline assignment: CDR1 MNHNS and CDR2 SASEGT. As DNA, the CDR3 is TGTGCCAGCAGTGGAGGAGTTCCAAGCTCCTACAATGAGCAGTTCTTC. This sequence encodes CASSGGVPSSYNEQFF.

V gene TRBV7-8 combines with J gene TRBJ1-2, with TRBD1 identical over 7 bases. CDR1 SGHVS and CDR2 FQNEAQ come from the germline V gene. The V segment lost 2 bases and the J segment 8 bases; nucleotides outside the gene matches: 8. CDR3 length equals 14 residues. CDR3 sequence: CASSLYQTGNGYTF. The CDR3 region has the DNA TGTGCCAGCAGCTTATACCAGACAGGGAACGGCTACACCTTC. The variable domain in full, completed from reference TRBV7-8 and TRBJ1-2, reads GAGVSQSPRYKVAKRGQDVALRCDPISGHVSLFWYQQALGQGPEFLTYFQNEAQLDKSGLPSDRFFAERPEGSVSTLKIQRTQQEDSAVYLCASSLYQTGNGYTFGSGTRLTVV.

The chain carries TRBV4-2 and TRBJ1-4; 9 bases align to TRBD1. Germline values: CDR1 LGHNA, CDR2 YNFKEQ. The V segment lost 0 bases and the J segment 5 bases; nucleotides outside the gene matches: 7. CDR3 length equals 17 residues. The CDR3 loop is CASSQDHMGTGNEKLFF. CDR3 coding DNA: TGTGCCAGCAGCCAAGATCACATGGGGACAGGGAATGAAAAACTGTTTTTT.

The CDR3 DNA sequence: TGTGCCAGCAGTGTGAGCTATGGCTACACCTTC. Translating it yields CASSVSYGYTF. The chain couples TRBV6-6 to TRBJ1-2, with D uncertain. The CDR3 runs to 11 residues. From germline, CDR1 is MNHNY and CDR2 SVGAGI (reference sequence). V shed 5 bases and J shed 4 bases, with 5 bases lying between them.

The chain couples TRBV5-4 to TRBJ2-7; a weak D match, TRBD1 (5 bases). Germline lookup yields CDR1 SGHNT and CDR2 YYREEE (reference sequence). V was pared by 0 bases and J by 6 bases, with 16 bases between. The CDR3 is made up of 15 amino acids. For the CDR3, the DNA is TGTGCCAGCAGCTTGGCCGACTCTTACCAGGGCGAGCAGTACTTC. Translation: CASSLADSYQGEQYF.

The rearrangement links TRBV27 to TRBJ2-3; 10 nucleotides match TRBD2. The CDR3 is 15 amino acids. V trimming: 2 bases; J trimming: 7 bases; junction bases outside the gene matches: 6. Germline-derived CDR1 and CDR2 are MNHEY and SMNVEV (reference sequence). In nucleotides, the CDR3 is TGTGCCAGCAGTTTAGCTAGCGGGAGTTTTAATACGCAGTATTTT. It yields the protein CASSLASGSFNTQYF.

V usage is TRBV7-9 and J usage is TRBJ2-3; D is possibly TRBD1 (7 bases). The CDR3 loop spans 14 amino acids. Trimming took 7 bases from V and 3 from J, leaving 14 bases between them. Germline CDR1 and CDR2: SEHNR and FQNEAQ (reference sequence). CDR3 bases: TGTGCCAGCAACCCAGGGGGAGGTACAGATACGCAGTATTTT. Encoded protein: CASNPGGGTDTQYF.

The V call is TRBV4-2, the J call TRBJ1-2; 9 nucleotides match TRBD1. This CDR3 has 14 amino acids. CDR1 and CDR2 (germline): LGHNA, YNFKEQ. J was trimmed by 6 bases and V by 3 bases; bases with no gene match: 5. DNA for the CDR3: TGTGCCAGCAGCCACCCGGGACAGGGAGATGGCTACACCTTC. It translates to CASSHPGQGDGYTF.

The chain has TRBV30 and TRBJ1-2; weak D call: TRBD1 (6 bases). Trimming pared 4 bases from V and 0 bases from J, leaving 12 bases between. Germline assignment: CDR1 GTSNPN and CDR2 SVGIG (reference sequence). The CDR3 extends over 14 amino acids. The CDR3 loop reads CAWTPGVTNYGYTF. The CDR3 nucleotides read TGTGCCTGGACCCCAGGGGTGACTAACTATGGCTACACCTTC.

The J gene is TRBJ1-3, the V gene TRBV7-9; 9 bases are a match to TRBD1. The germline V gene has CDR1 SEHNR and CDR2 FQNEAQ (reference sequence). CDR3 length: 16 residues. The J segment lost 0 bases and the V segment lost 2 bases, leaving 2 bases of the junction unmatched. Here the CDR3 DNA reads TGTGCCAGCAGCTTAATGACAGGGGGCTCTGGAAACACCATATATTTT. It is translated as CASSLMTGGSGNTIYF. Full variable domain (remainder filled in from reference TRBV7-9 and TRBJ1-3): DTGVSQNPRHKITKRGQNVTFRCDPISEHNRLYWYRQTLGQGPEFLTYFQNEAQLEKSRLLSDRFSAERPKGSFSTLEIQRTEQGDSAMYLCASSLMTGGSGNTIYFGEGSWLTVV.

This rearrangement joins TRBV27 to TRBJ1-5; D remains ambiguous. Trimming removed 0 bases at V and 6 bases at J, with 6 bases between. CDR1 is MNHEY and CDR2 is SMNVEV in the germline V gene (reference sequence). This CDR3 has 13 amino acids. CDR3 DNA: TGTGCCAGCAGTTTATCCGTCGGTCAGCCCCAGCATTTT. Its protein is CASSLSVGQPQHF.

The table lists this clone with a few counts. The chain links TRBV7-9 to TRBJ2-1; 10 nucleotides agree with TRBD2. Germline loops: CDR1 SEHNR, CDR2 FQNEAQ (reference sequence). The CDR3 length is 15 residues. V was clipped by 3 bases and J by 3 bases; unmatched bases: 2. CDR3 coding DNA: TGTGCCAGCAGCTTTCTAGCGGGAGACTACAATGAGCAGTTCTTC. It specifies CASSFLAGDYNEQFF.

This chain uses TRBV27 with TRBJ2-6; no reliable D call. Germline V gene lookup returns CDR1 MNHEY and CDR2 SMNVEV (reference sequence). This CDR3 is built from 16 residues. Trimming took off 5 bases at V and 0 bases at J, with 11 bases between the two ends. CDR3 amino acids: CASSPTVASGANVLTF. The CDR3 coding sequence is TGTGCCAGCAGTCCCACAGTTGCCTCTGGGGCCAACGTCCTGACTTTC.

The genes are TRBV15 and TRBJ2-1; 8 bases are a match to TRBD1. The V segment lost 1 base and the J segment 2 bases; nucleotides outside the gene matches: 13. Germline V gene lookup returns CDR1 LNHNV and CDR2 YYDKDF (reference sequence). This CDR3 spans 19 amino acids. CDR3 nucleotides: TGTGCCACCAGCAGAGCCCGACAGGGGATTCATCTAGCCTACAATGAGCAGTTCTTC. Translating it yields CATSRARQGIHLAYNEQFF.

The CDR3 is CASSSPAPDRAYNEQFF. The CDR3, as DNA: TGTGCCAGCAGCTCGCCCGCCCCCGACAGGGCCTACAATGAGCAGTTCTTC. This chain uses TRBV7-3 with TRBJ2-1; 7 positions match TRBD1. The CDR3 extends over 17 amino acids. V gave up 4 bases and J gave up 2 bases; unmatched junction bases: 11. Germline CDR1 reads SGHTA; CDR2 reads FQGTGA. Full variable domain (remainder filled in from reference TRBV7-3 and TRBJ2-1): GAGVSQTPSNKVTEKGKYVELRCDPISGHTALYWYRQSLGQGPEFLIYFQGTGAADDSGLPNDRFFAVRPEGSVSTLKIQRTERGDSAVYLCASSSPAPDRAYNEQFFGPGTRLTVL.

The chain combines TRBV6-1 with TRBJ1-6; TRBD1 aligns across 7 bases. The CDR3 covers 13 residues. CDR1 and CDR2 (germline): MNHNS, SASEGT. V lost 11 bases, J lost 7 bases, and 8 bases stayed unmatched. The CDR3 sequence is CACTDRDNSPLHF. The DNA for the CDR3 is TGTGCCTGTACAGACAGGGACAATTCACCCCTCCACTTT.

This chain connects TRBV30 to TRBJ1-6; D is unclear. This CDR3 is 14 amino acids long. V was shortened by 5 bases and J by 7 bases, with 15 bases between the two germline ends. In germline, CDR1 is GTSNPN, CDR2 SVGIG (reference sequence). The CDR3 DNA reads as TGTGCCTGGGCTGACGGGCCGGGGAATTCACCCCTCCACTTT. Translating gives CAWADGPGNSPLHF.

The rearrangement links TRBV2 to TRBJ2-7; D gene uncertain. This CDR3 is built from 13 residues. Germline loops: CDR1 SNHLY, CDR2 FYNNEI. V lost 1 base, J lost 2 bases, and 6 bases lay in between. In DNA, the CDR3 is TGTGCCAGCAGTGAAGGCCCTACCTACGAGCAGTACTTC. Its protein product is CASSEGPTYEQYF.

The V and J genes are TRBV9 and TRBJ2-3; a possible D gene is TRBD1 (5 bases). This CDR3 comprises 15 residues. Germline V gene data show CDR1 as SGDLS and CDR2 as YYNGEE. V dropped 2 bases and J dropped 1 base, with 11 bases sitting between them. In DNA, the CDR3 is TGTGCCAGCAGCGTGTTTCAGGGTGGCACAGATACGCAGTATTTT. It is translated as CASSVFQGGTDTQYF.